Below, 3 T cell receptor beta chains from the same sample are listed, as sequenced in a study of T cell changes during pregnancy in multiple sclerosis. TCRdb's table, derived via immunoSEQ multiplex PCR, lists solely in-frame clones and lacks some. Among about 11,000 clones, just under 95% were seen once, and the ten largest hold almost 0.3%. Here the sequenced sample was CD4+ T cells from peripheral blood mononuclear cells, taken before pregnancy. These receptors all stem from a female donor with multiple sclerosis, enrolled in a pregnancy study.

This chain links TRBV6-4 with TRBJ2-2, with TRBD2 matching over 10 bases. V shed 6 bases, J shed 0 bases, and the junction held 7 bases outside the gene matches. The CDR3 consists of 17 residues. The germline V gene has CDR1 MRHNA and CDR2 SNTAGT. In DNA form, the CDR3 reads TGTGCCAGCAGGCTGGTAGCGGGGGGTTCGAACACCGGGGAGCTGTTTTTT. This sequence encodes CASRLVAGGSNTGELFF.

The J gene is TRBJ1-1, the V gene TRBV18; 7 positions agree with TRBD1. The length of the CDR3 is 18 residues. V was pared by 0 bases and J by 0 bases, with 10 bases of the junction left unmatched. Germline values: CDR1 KGHSH, CDR2 LQKENI. The CDR3 bases are TGTGCCAGCTCACCACCGCGCCCCCAGGGGGGTATGAACACTGAAGCTTTCTTT. Protein product: CASSPPRPQGGMNTEAFF.

V usage is TRBV9 and J usage is TRBJ2-1; a possible D gene is TRBD2 (6 bases). The CDR3 consists of 14 residues. Per germline, CDR1 SGDLS and CDR2 YYNGEE. Trimming shortened V by 3 bases and J by 6 bases, and 13 bases separated the two germline ends. The chain's CDR3 is CASSGAGRVNEQFF. As DNA, the CDR3 is TGTGCCAGCAGCGGGGCGGGGCGGGTCAATGAGCAGTTCTTC.